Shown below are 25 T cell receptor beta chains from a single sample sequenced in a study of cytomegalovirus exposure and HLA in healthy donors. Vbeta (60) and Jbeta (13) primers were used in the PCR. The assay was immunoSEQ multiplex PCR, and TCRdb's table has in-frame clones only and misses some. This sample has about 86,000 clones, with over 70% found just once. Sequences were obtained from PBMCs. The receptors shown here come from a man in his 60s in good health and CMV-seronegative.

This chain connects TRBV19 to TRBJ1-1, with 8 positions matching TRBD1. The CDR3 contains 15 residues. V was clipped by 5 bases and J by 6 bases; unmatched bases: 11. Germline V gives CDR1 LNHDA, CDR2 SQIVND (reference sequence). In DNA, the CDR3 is TGTGCCAGTAGTTCATGGGACAGGCAAAGGGCTGAAGCTTTCTTT. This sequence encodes CASSSWDRQRAEAFF. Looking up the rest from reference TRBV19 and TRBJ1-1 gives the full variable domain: DGGITQSPKYLFRKEGQNVTLSCEQNLNHDAMYWYRQDPGQGLRLIYYSQIVNDFQKGDIAEGYSVSREKKESFPLTVTSAQKNPTAFYLCASSSWDRQRAEAFFGQGTRLTVV.

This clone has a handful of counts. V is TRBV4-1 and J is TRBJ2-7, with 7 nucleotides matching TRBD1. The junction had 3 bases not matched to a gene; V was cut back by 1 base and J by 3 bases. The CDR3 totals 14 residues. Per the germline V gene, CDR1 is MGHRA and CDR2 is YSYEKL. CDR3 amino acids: CASSQGDSYYEQYF. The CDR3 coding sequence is TGCGCCAGCAGCCAAGGGGACAGCTACTACGAGCAGTACTTC.

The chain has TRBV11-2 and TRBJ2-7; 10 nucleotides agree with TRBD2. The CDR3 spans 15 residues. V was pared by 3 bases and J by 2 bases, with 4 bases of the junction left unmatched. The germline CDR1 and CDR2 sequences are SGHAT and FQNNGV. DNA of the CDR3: TGTGCCAGCAGCTTGGCCGGGACTAGCGCCTACGAGCAGTACTTC. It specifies CASSLAGTSAYEQYF.

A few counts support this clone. CDR3 sequence reads: CASMLDREYEQYF. The CDR3 DNA follows: TGTGCCAGCATGCTGGACAGGGAATACGAGCAGTACTTC. The chain carries TRBV2 and TRBJ2-7; TRBD1 agrees at 8 bases. The CDR3 is 13 amino acids. The ends lost 7 bases at V and 4 bases at J; junction bases unmatched: 6. Germline V gene lookup returns CDR1 SNHLY and CDR2 FYNNEI.

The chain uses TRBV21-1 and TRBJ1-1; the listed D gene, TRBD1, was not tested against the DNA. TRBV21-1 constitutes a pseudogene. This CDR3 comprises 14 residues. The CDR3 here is CASSKSRGHPEAFF. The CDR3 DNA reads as TGTGCCAGCAGCAAGAGCAGGGGGCACCCTGAAGCTTTCTTT.

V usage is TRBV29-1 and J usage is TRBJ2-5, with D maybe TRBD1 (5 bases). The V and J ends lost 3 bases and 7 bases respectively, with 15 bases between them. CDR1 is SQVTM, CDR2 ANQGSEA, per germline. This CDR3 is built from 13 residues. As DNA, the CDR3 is TGCAGCGTTGATCGGCAGGGCCCAGGGACCCAGTACTTC. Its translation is CSVDRQGPGTQYF.

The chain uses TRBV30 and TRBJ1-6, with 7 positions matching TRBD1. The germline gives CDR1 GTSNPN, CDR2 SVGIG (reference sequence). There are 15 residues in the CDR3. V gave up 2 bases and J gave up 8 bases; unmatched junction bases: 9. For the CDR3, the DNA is TGTGCCTGGAGTAATCCGGGACAGATGGATTCACCCCTCCACTTT. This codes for CAWSNPGQMDSPLHF.

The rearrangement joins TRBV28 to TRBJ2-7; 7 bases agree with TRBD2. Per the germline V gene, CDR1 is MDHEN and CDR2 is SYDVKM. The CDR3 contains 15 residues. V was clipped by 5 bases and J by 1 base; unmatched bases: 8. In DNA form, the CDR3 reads TGTGCCAGCAGTCCTCGGGACGGGGGGTCCTACGAGCAGTACTTC. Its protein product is CASSPRDGGSYEQYF. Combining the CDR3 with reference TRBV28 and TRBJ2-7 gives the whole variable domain DVKVTQSSRYLVKRTGEKVFLECVQDMDHENMFWYRQDPGLGLRLIYFSYDVKMKEKGDIPEGYSVSREKKERFSLILESASTNQTSMYLCASSPRDGGSYEQYFGPGTRLTVT.

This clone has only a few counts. In DNA, the CDR3 is TGCGCCAGCAGCACGTTACTAGCGTCTAGCACAGATACGCAGTATTTT. Its translation: CASSTLLASSTDTQYF. The V call is TRBV5-1, the J call TRBJ2-3; 7 nucleotides align to TRBD2. The germline gives CDR1 SGHRS, CDR2 YFSETQ. With V trimmed by 4 bases and J by 0 bases, 8 bases remained unmatched. The CDR3 sequence is 16 residues long.

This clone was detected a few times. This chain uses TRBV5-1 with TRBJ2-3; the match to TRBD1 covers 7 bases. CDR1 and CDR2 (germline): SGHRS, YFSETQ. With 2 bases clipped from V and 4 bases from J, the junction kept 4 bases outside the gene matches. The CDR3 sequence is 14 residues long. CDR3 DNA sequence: TGCGCCAGCAGCTTTAGACAGGGACCAGATACGCAGTATTTT. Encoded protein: CASSFRQGPDTQYF.

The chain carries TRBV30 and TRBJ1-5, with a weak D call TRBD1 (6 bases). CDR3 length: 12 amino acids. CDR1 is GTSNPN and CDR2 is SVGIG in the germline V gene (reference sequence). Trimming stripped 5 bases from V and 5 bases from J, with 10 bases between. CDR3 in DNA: TGTGCCTGGTCAGGGGAGCATCAGCCCCAGCATTTT. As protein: CAWSGEHQPQHF. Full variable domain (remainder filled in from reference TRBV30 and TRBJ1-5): SQTIHQWPATLVQPVGSPLSLECTVEGTSNPNLYWYRQAAGRGLQLLFYSVGIGQISSEVPQNLSASRPQDRQFILSSKKLLLSDSGFYLCAWSGEHQPQHFGDGTRLSIL.

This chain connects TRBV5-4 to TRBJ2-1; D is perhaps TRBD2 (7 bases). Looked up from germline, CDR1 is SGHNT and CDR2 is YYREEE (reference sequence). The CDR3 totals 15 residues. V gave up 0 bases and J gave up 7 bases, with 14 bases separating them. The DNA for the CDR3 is TGTGCCAGCAGCTTGGCTGGGGGGGGGCTAAATGAGCAGTTCTTC. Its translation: CASSLAGGGLNEQFF.

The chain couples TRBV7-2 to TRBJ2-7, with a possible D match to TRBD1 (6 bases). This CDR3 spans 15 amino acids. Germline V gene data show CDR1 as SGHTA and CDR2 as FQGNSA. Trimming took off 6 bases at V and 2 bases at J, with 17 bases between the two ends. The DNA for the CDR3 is TGTGCCAGCAGACTAGGGGGTAGGGTAGCCTACGAGCAGTACTTC. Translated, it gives CASRLGGRVAYEQYF.

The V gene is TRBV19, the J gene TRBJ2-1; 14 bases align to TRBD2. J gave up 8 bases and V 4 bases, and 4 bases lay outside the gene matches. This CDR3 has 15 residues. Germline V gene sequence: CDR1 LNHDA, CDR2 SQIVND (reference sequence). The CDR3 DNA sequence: TGTGCCAGTAGTAACTCGACTAGCGGGAGGGATGAGCAGTTCTTC. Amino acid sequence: CASSNSTSGRDEQFF.

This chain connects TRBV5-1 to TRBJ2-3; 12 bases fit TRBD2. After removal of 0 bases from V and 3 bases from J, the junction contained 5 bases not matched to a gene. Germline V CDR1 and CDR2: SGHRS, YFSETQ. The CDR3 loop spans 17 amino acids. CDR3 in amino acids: CASSLASGGGRTDTQYF. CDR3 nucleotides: TGCGCCAGCAGCTTGGCTAGCGGGGGGGGGCGGACAGATACGCAGTATTTT.

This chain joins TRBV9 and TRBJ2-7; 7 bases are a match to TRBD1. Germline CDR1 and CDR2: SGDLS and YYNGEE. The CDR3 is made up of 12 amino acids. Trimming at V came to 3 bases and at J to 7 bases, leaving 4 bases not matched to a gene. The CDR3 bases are TGTGCCAGCAGCGCGAAGACAGGGGAGCAGTACTTC. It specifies CASSAKTGEQYF.

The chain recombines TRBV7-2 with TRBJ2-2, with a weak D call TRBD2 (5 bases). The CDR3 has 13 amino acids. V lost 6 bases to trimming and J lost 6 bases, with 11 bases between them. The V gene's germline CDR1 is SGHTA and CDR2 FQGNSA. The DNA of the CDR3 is TGTGCCAGCAGTCTAGGAGGATCCGGGGAGCTGTTTTTT. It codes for CASSLGGSGELFF.

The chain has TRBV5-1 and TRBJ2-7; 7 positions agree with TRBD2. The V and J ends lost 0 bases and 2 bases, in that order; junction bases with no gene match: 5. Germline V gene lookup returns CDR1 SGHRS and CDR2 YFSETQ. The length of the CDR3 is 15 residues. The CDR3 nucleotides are TGCGCCAGCAGCTTGGGGGAGGGGACCACCTACGAGCAGTACTTC. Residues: CASSLGEGTTYEQYF.

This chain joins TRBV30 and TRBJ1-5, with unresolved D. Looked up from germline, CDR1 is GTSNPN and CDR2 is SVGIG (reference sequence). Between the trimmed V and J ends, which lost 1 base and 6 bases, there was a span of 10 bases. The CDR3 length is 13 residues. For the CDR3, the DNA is TGTGCCTGGAGTGAGGAGGGTGGTCAGCCCCAGCATTTT. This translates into CAWSEEGGQPQHF.

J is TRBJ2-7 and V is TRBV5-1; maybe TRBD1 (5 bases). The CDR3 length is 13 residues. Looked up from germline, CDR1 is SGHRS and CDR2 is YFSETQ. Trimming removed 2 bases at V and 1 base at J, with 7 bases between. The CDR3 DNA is TGCGCCAGCAGCTTACAGGAATCCTACGAGCAGTACTTC. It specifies CASSLQESYEQYF.

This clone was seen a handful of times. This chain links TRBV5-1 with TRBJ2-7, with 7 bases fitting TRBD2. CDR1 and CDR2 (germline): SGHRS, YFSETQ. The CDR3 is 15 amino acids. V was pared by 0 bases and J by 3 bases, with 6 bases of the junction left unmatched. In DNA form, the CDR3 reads TGCGCCAGCAGCTTGGTCGGCGGGGGAAGCTACGAGCAGTACTTC. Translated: CASSLVGGGSYEQYF.

The CDR3: CASSLGTDSYNEQFF. In nucleotides, the CDR3 is TGTGCCAGCAGCTTAGGGACAGACTCCTACAATGAGCAGTTCTTC. This sequence joins TRBV11-3 and TRBJ2-1, with a possible D match to TRBD1 (6 bases). The CDR3 is 15 amino acids. Trimming pared 1 base from V and 0 bases from J, leaving 7 bases between. Germline-derived CDR1 and CDR2 are SGHNT and YENEEA.

The CDR3 region is CASSLEGLRGEQFF. The CDR3 nucleotides read TGTGCCAGCAGCTTAGAAGGGCTCCGGGGTGAGCAGTTCTTC. J is TRBJ2-1 and V is TRBV7-8; D is possibly TRBD2 (5 bases). The germline gives CDR1 SGHVS, CDR2 FQNEAQ. CDR3 length equals 14 residues. The V end was cut by 1 base, the J end by 9 bases, with 13 bases between.

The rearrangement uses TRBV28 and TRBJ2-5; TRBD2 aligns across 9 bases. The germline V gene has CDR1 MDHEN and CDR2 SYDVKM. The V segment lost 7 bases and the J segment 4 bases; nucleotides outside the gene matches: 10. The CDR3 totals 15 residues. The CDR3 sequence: CASTPGGRGGETQYF. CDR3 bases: TGTGCCAGCACCCCTGGCGGGAGGGGGGGAGAGACCCAGTACTTC. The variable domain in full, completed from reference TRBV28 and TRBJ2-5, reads DVKVTQSSRYLVKRTGEKVFLECVQDMDHENMFWYRQDPGLGLRLIYFSYDVKMKEKGDIPEGYSVSREKKERFSLILESASTNQTSMYLCASTPGGRGGETQYFGPGTRLLVL.

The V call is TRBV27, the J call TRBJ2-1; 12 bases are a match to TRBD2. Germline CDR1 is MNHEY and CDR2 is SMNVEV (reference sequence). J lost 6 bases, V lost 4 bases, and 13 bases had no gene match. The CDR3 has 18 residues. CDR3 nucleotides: TGTGCCAGCAGTTCTGTGACTAGCGGGAGTTTGTATTCCAATGAGCAGTTCTTC. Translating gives CASSSVTSGSLYSNEQFF.